Listed below are T cell receptor beta chains from one sample, sequenced in a study of blood T cell repertoires in COVID-19. TCRdb's copy holds only in-frame clones and misses some; the assay was immunoSEQ multiplex PCR. Here the sample spans 150,000 to 200,000 clones, about nine tenths being singletons. Sequenced: peripheral blood. These receptors were obtained from a man between 40 and 49 years old with acute or convalescent COVID-19. The CDR3 runs from the conserved cysteine through the conserved F or W.

J | V | CDR3
TRBJ1-1 | TRBV2 | CASTSTTNTEAFF
TRBJ2-2 | TRBV7-2 | CASSPYTGELFF
TRBJ1-6 | TRBV19 | CASRGQGSYNSPLHF
TRBJ1-6 | TRBV5-1 | CASSLERGQGLSPLHF
TRBJ2-5 | TRBV12-3/TRBV12-4 | CASGQGTQYF
TRBJ2-7 | TRBV19 | CASSIAGDYEQYF
TRBJ1-1 | TRBV7-9 | CASSLVGRENTEAFF
TRBJ1-6 | TRBV6-5 | CASSYSRASYNSPLHF
TRBJ2-5 | TRBV11-1 | CASSSRTGEETQYF
TRBJ2-3 | TRBV7-6 | CASSLAPAGATTDTQYF
TRBJ2-3 | TRBV9 | CASSVLSSTDTQYF
TRBJ2-7 | TRBV19 | CASSIGGAVAYEQYF
TRBJ2-1 | TRBV11-2 | CASSPFRGRNEQFF
TRBJ2-1 | TRBV2 | CASSIRDYNEQFF
TRBJ1-6 | TRBV7-9 | CASSITTGTGGSPLHF
TRBJ1-5 | TRBV6-1 | CASSDGGNGQPQHF